The T cell receptor (beta chain) under discussion was sequenced for a study of Graves' ophthalmopathy and Graves' hyperthyroidism. Pregnancy or lactation, uncontrolled infections and other autoimmune diseases were grounds for excluding patients. Per germline, CDR1 MNHEY and CDR2 SMNVEV (reference sequence). The CDR3 is made up of 13 amino acids. Deletions cut 5 bases from V and 4 bases from J, with 12 bases between. This clonotype turned up a few times. Its cognate antigen is unknown. Study findings and constraints: Thyroid clonotypes that were expanded above 0.001 frequency mostly also appeared in blood.

Researchers took RNA transcripts and amplified TCR beta CDR3 regions from them. First-round RT-PCR relied on HTBI primers, and a second-round multiplex PCR came next. Using its own MiXCR run on the multiplex PCR reads, TCRdb lists one record per CDR3 protein. The sample carries around 520,000 distinct CDR3 sequences, 35% to 40% recorded once. The chain employs TRBV27 and TRBJ2-7; D might be TRBD2 (5 bases). The TCR sequence derives from an adult man with Graves' hyperthyroidism. Source material: peripheral blood or thyroid tissue (not recorded which). The CDR3, as DNA: TGTGCCAGCAGTAGGGCGGGTAATTACGAGCAGTACTTC. This sequence encodes CASSRAGNYEQYF.